One sample yielded the 17 T cell receptor beta chains listed below, sequenced in a study of a mutant IDH1 vaccine in newly diagnosed glioma. No antigen has been assigned to these receptors. Time point: week 35, safety follow-up. Doses of 300 ug of mutant IDH1 20-mer peptide were given with topical imiquimod. TCRdb's table, derived via immunoSEQ multiplex PCR, lists solely in-frame clones and lacks some. The table has 65,000 to 85,000 clones, approximately 86% seen once. This sample comprised PBMCs, obtained from a glioma patient whose treatment included an IDH1 peptide vaccine. The receptors were gathered from a man aged 30 to 39 with glioma.

The gene calls are TRBV7-2 and TRBJ1-4, with D possibly TRBD1 on 5 matching bases. The V end was cut by 3 bases, the J end by 7 bases, with 15 bases between. Per germline, CDR1 SGHTA and CDR2 FQGNSA. This CDR3 is 15 amino acids long. In DNA, the CDR3 is TGTGCCAGCAGCTTCATGGGGCAGGGTGGTGAAAAACTGTTTTTT. This codes for CASSFMGQGGEKLFF.

V is TRBV28 and J is TRBJ1-5; possibly TRBD1 for D (6 bases). Germline-derived CDR1 and CDR2 are MDHEN and SYDVKM. This CDR3 is built from 16 residues. V lost 5 bases, J lost 6 bases, and 20 bases lay in between. The CDR3 here is CASSPLQGREGQPQHF. DNA of the CDR3: TGTGCCAGCAGTCCACTACAGGGAAGAGAAGGTCAGCCCCAGCATTTT.

The V gene is TRBV11-2, the J gene TRBJ1-6; the D gene is possibly TRBD1 (6 bases). The CDR3 loop spans 16 amino acids. Between the trimmed V and J ends, which lost 4 bases and 9 bases, there was a span of 19 bases. Germline V gene sequence: CDR1 SGHAT, CDR2 FQNNGV. The CDR3 DNA reads as TGTGCCAGCAGCTCCCCCAGGGGAACTTCAGGTTCACCCCTCCACTTT. Its protein product is CASSSPRGTSGSPLHF.

This clone showed up just once. The rearrangement links TRBV12-5 to TRBJ2-7, with 11 positions matching TRBD1. The ends lost 1 base at V and 1 base at J; junction bases unmatched: 15. CDR1 and CDR2 (germline): LGHNT, FRNRAP. The CDR3 runs 20 residues. CDR3 DNA: TGTGCTAGTGGTTTGGGAACCGGGACAGGGGGACCTAAATATTCCTACGAGCAGTACTTC. Amino acids: CASGLGTGTGGPKYSYEQYF.

V gene TRBV2 combines with J gene TRBJ1-5; D is uncertain. Trimming shortened V by 2 bases and J by 1 base, and 12 bases separated the two germline ends. CDR3 length: 16 amino acids. In germline, CDR1 is SNHLY, CDR2 FYNNEI. DNA for the CDR3: TGTGCCAGCAGTGAAATGGGCGGAAGGAGCAATCAGCCCCAGCATTTT. The encoded protein is CASSEMGGRSNQPQHF.

The chain couples TRBV11-2 to TRBJ2-5; no clear D gene. Trimming took 2 bases from V and 6 from J, leaving 10 bases between them. This CDR3 is built from 13 residues. Germline CDR1 reads SGHAT; CDR2 reads FQNNGV. The CDR3 protein is CASSLSRVKTQYF. The CDR3 region has the DNA TGTGCCAGCAGCTTATCCAGAGTAAAGACCCAGTACTTC.

The V call is TRBV4-1, the J call TRBJ1-2; D may be TRBD1 (6 bases). The V end lost 3 bases, the J end lost 2 bases, and 13 bases lay between the germline ends. This CDR3 region has 15 residues. From germline, CDR1 is MGHRA and CDR2 YSYEKL. Here the CDR3 reads CASSQNRDKNYGYTF. CDR3 DNA sequence: TGCGCCAGCAGCCAGAACAGGGATAAGAACTATGGCTACACCTTC.

V gene TRBV7-6 combines with J gene TRBJ2-4, with TRBD2 identical over 9 bases. The CDR3 has 14 amino acids. Germline V gene sequence: CDR1 SGHVS, CDR2 FNYEAQ. Trimming at V came to 5 bases and at J to 9 bases, leaving 8 bases not matched to a gene. CDR3 in DNA: TGTGCCAGCAGCGCCCTCGGAGCGGGGGGCATTCAGTACTTC. It codes for CASSALGAGGIQYF. The full variable domain, with the rest looked up from reference TRBV7-6 and TRBJ2-4, is GAGVSQSPRYKVTKRGQDVALRCDPISGHVSLYWYRQALGQGPEFLTYFNYEAQQDKSGLPNDRFSAERPEGSISTLTIQRTEQRDSAMYRCASSALGAGGIQYFGAGTRLSVL.

This rearrangement joins TRBV7-9 to TRBJ1-2; possibly TRBD1 for D (5 bases). This CDR3 spans 14 amino acids. From germline, CDR1 is SEHNR and CDR2 FQNEAQ (reference sequence). DNA of the CDR3: TGTGCGCTCACATCGGGGGTCGCGGACTATGGCTACACCTTC. Amino acid sequence: CALTSGVADYGYTF.

The chain is built from TRBV7-9 and TRBJ1-1, with D unresolved. The germline V gene has CDR1 SEHNR and CDR2 FQNEAQ (reference sequence). V shed 8 bases and J shed 0 bases, with 13 bases lying between them. The CDR3 consists of 14 residues. The CDR3 spells CASVGRQVNTEAFF. The CDR3 DNA reads TGTGCCAGCGTTGGCCGGCAGGTGAACACTGAAGCTTTCTTT.

J is TRBJ2-3 and V is TRBV9; no clear D. V was clipped by 0 bases and J by 2 bases, with 4 bases between them. CDR3 length: 13 residues. Germline V lookup: CDR1 SGDLS, CDR2 YYNGEE. CDR3 nucleotide sequence: TGTGCCAGCAGCGTAGCTTACACAGATACGCAGTATTTT. Amino acids: CASSVAYTDTQYF.

A single count supports this clone. The chain is built from TRBV11-2 and TRBJ2-5, with D uncertain. In germline, CDR1 is SGHAT, CDR2 FQNNGV. The CDR3 spans 12 residues. Deletions cut 1 base from V and 9 bases from J, with 9 bases between. The CDR3 region has the DNA TGTGCCAGCAGCTTAGGACATATGGCCCAGTACTTC. Its protein product is CASSLGHMAQYF. Full variable domain (outside the CDR3, taken from reference TRBV11-2 and TRBJ2-5): EAGVAQSPRYKIIEKRQSVAFWCNPISGHATLYWYQQILGQGPKLLIQFQNNGVVDDSQLPKDRFSAERLKGVDSTLKIQPAKLEDSAVYLCASSLGHMAQYFGPGTRLLVL.

This rearrangement joins TRBV5-1 to TRBJ1-3; no clear D gene. V was clipped by 4 bases and J by 2 bases, with 10 bases between them. Per germline, CDR1 SGHRS and CDR2 YFSETQ. The CDR3 sequence is 14 residues long. The CDR3 DNA reads as TGCGCCAGCAGCCTTCTTGAGGCTGGAAACACCATATATTTT. Its protein product is CASSLLEAGNTIYF.

V usage is TRBV2 and J usage is TRBJ1-2; a possible D gene is TRBD1 (6 bases). Deletions cut 4 bases from V and 1 base from J, with 10 bases between. The CDR3 length is 14 residues. The germline V gene has CDR1 SNHLY and CDR2 FYNNEI. The CDR3 is CASSGDKSNYGYTF. Written as DNA, the CDR3 is TGTGCCAGCAGTGGGGACAAGAGTAACTATGGCTACACCTTC.

The V and J genes are TRBV7-8 and TRBJ2-1; 12 bases align to TRBD2. CDR1 is SGHVS, CDR2 FQNEAQ, per germline. With V trimmed by 1 base and J by 8 bases, 6 bases remained unmatched. The CDR3 is 16 residues long. CDR3 DNA: TGTGCCAGCAGCTTAGGGACTAGCGGGACGGACTATGAGCAGTTCTTC. As protein: CASSLGTSGTDYEQFF.

The chain carries TRBV30 and TRBJ2-1, with D uncertain. This CDR3 contains 13 residues. V lost 0 bases and J 10 bases, leaving 13 bases between the germline ends. CDR1 is GTSNPN, CDR2 SVGIG, per germline (reference sequence). CDR3 sequence: CAWSVGQRREQFF. CDR3 sequence (DNA): TGTGCCTGGAGTGTTGGCCAGCGCCGGGAGCAGTTCTTC. The variable domain in full, completed from reference TRBV30 and TRBJ2-1, reads SQTIHQWPATLVQPVGSPLSLECTVEGTSNPNLYWYRQAAGRGLQLLFYSVGIGQISSEVPQNLSASRPQDRQFILSSKKLLLSDSGFYLCAWSVGQRREQFFGPGTRLTVL.

The chain uses TRBV28 and TRBJ2-7, with 9 bases that match TRBD1. Germline assignment: CDR1 MDHEN and CDR2 SYDVKM. The CDR3 spans 16 residues. With V trimmed by 6 bases and J by 7 bases, 16 bases remained unmatched. CDR3 bases: TGTGCCAGCAGGGAGACTCAGGACAGGGGCCTCCGAGAGCAGTACTTC. This codes for CASRETQDRGLREQYF.